Sequencing of this T cell receptor beta chain was carried out in a study of cytotoxic CD8 clonotypes in ibrutinib-treated CLL. Study context: Investigators reported approximately 25 partial and 2 complete responses; after median about 70 months, roughly 14 patients remained remitted and some 12 progressed.

Libraries were prepared by immunoSEQ multiplex PCR; TCRdb keeps only in-frame clonotypes and omits some of them. The table has more than 50,000 clones, less than 75% seen once. The germline V and J ends were trimmed by 2 bases and 1 base, with 12 bases remaining between them. This CDR3 is built from 15 residues. CDR1 and CDR2 from the germline V gene are SGHRS and YFSETQ. The chain is built from TRBV5-1 and TRBJ2-5, with D possibly matching TRBD1 (6 bases). This clonotype originated in a human donor with chronic lymphocytic leukemia. This specimen consisted of PBMCs, obtained after 12 months of ibrutinib treatment. The CDR3 loop reads CASSLGGTPQETQYF. In DNA, the CDR3 is TGCGCCAGCAGCTTAGGGGGAACGCCCCAAGAGACCCAGTACTTC.